These T cell receptor beta chains were read from a single sample in a study of cytomegalovirus exposure and HLA in healthy donors. The repertoire was sequenced with immunoSEQ multiplex PCR; TCRdb's copy has only in-frame clones and lacks some. The sample contains around 130,000 clones, about three quarters of which appear only once. Sequencing used PBMCs. The receptor source for this set is a man in his forties in good health and CMV-seropositive. Both conserved end residues are part of each CDR3. Fields, in order: D gene, V gene, clone size, J gene, CDR3 DNA, CDR3 protein. A D gene is named only where the DNA matches it firmly. Clone size is given for some rows only: seen once, a few or many times, or a class if the clone is expanded.

.	TRBV28	.	TRBJ1-4	TGTGCCAGCAACTTTCCGGGGGGCTTGGGTAATGAAAAACTGTTTTTT	CASNFPGGLGNEKLFF
.	TRBV30	.	TRBJ1-1	TGTGCCTGGAGTGTATTAAGGGGCACTGAAGCTTTCTTT	CAWSVLRGTEAFF
.	TRBV6-6	.	TRBJ1-6	TGTGCCAGCAGAGGACAGAGCTCCTATAATTCACCCCTCCACTTT	CASRGQSSYNSPLHF
.	TRBV7-9	.	TRBJ2-5	TGTGCCAGCAGCTTAGAGGCCAGGGTTGGAGAGACCCAGTACTTC	CASSLEARVGETQYF
TRBD2	TRBV29-1	.	TRBJ2-5	TGCAGCGTTGGCCGACCTCGAGGGGCGGGGGGGCAAGAGACCCAGTACTTC	CSVGRPRGAGGQETQYF
TRBD2	TRBV4-1	.	TRBJ2-7	TGCGCCAGCAGCCCGAGCGGGGCCTTCTCCTACGAGCAGTACTTC	CASSPSGAFSYEQYF
TRBD2	TRBV19	.	TRBJ2-3	TGTGCCAGTACAGCGGGAGGGGTAACAGATACGCAGTATTTT	CASTAGGVTDTQYF
TRBD1	TRBV19	.	TRBJ2-3	TGTGCCAGTATGCAACCGGGACAGGGACCACAGACGCAGTATTTT	CASMQPGQGPQTQYF
TRBD2	TRBV27	.	TRBJ2-1	TGTGCCAGCAGTTTATCTGGACTAGCGGGAGGGTACTACAATGAGCAGTTCTTC	CASSLSGLAGGYYNEQFF
TRBD2	TRBV7-6	once	TRBJ2-1	TGTGCCAGCAGCTTAGGGGGACTAGCGGGAGGGGGCCGGGAGCAGTTCTTC	CASSLGGLAGGGREQFF
TRBD1	TRBV7-9	.	TRBJ1-1	TGTGCCAGCAGGCCACCCGGGACAGGGTTGAACACTGAAGCTTTCTTT	CASRPPGTGLNTEAFF
TRBD1	TRBV28	.	TRBJ1-4	TGTGCCAGCAGCTCCGGGACAGTTAATGAAAAACTGTTTTTT	CASSSGTVNEKLFF
.	TRBV5-1	.	TRBJ2-7	TGCGCCAGCAGCTTTGACAGCTACTACGAGCAGTACTTC	CASSFDSYYEQYF
.	TRBV11-1	.	TRBJ1-1	TGTGCCAGCAGCTGGAGGGCAAGAAACACTGAAGCTTTCTTT	CASSWRARNTEAFF
.	TRBV5-1	.	TRBJ2-1	TGCGCCAGCAGCCCCGAAGGGGCTAGAATTGAGCAGTTCTTC	CASSPEGARIEQFF
.	TRBV6-5	once	TRBJ1-1	TGTGCCAGCAGTTACTCGAGTCGTACTGAAGCTTTCTTT	CASSYSSRTEAFF
.	TRBV6-1	.	TRBJ1-6	TGTGCCAGCAGTGAATCGAGCGATAATTCACCCCTCCACTTT	CASSESSDNSPLHF
TRBD1	TRBV5-1	.	TRBJ2-7	TGCGCCAGCAGGGTGGGGGGGACAGGGGCCTACGAGCAGTACTTC	CASRVGGTGAYEQYF
.	TRBV9	.	TRBJ1-6	TGTGCCAGCAGCCGTGGGCAGGGGCGGAATTCACCCCTCCACTTT	CASSRGQGRNSPLHF
.	TRBV9	.	TRBJ1-1	TGTGCCAGCAGCGCTGGGGGGGTAAGTGGGTTGAACACTGAAGCTTTCTTT	CASSAGGVSGLNTEAFF
.	TRBV5-4	many	TRBJ1-1	TGTGCCAGCAGCGCCGCGGGGTGGGGTACTGAAGCTTTCTTT	CASSAAGWGTEAFF
TRBD2	TRBV5-1	once	TRBJ2-3	TGCGCCAGCAGTTTGGGTGGTAGCGGGAGGGCGTACACAGATACGCAGTATTTT	CASSLGGSGRAYTDTQYF
TRBD1	TRBV5-4	.	TRBJ2-5	TGTGCCAGCAGCTGGTCTAACAGGGGTGGAGAGACCCAGTACTTC	CASSWSNRGGETQYF
TRBD1	TRBV6-1	.	TRBJ2-2	TGTGCCAGCATCGGGGACAGGGGCTTTATCGGGGAGCTGTTTTTT	CASIGDRGFIGELFF
.	TRBV9	once	TRBJ2-1	TGTGCCAGCAGCGTAGTGCCAGCGAGTACCTACAATGAGCAGTTCTTC	CASSVVPASTYNEQFF
.	TRBV19	once	TRBJ1-2	TGTGCCAGTAGCAAAGTTTATGGGGCCCGGGGCTACACCTTC	CASSKVYGARGYTF
TRBD1	TRBV13	.	TRBJ2-4	TGTGCCAGCAGACGAGCAGGGGGAAAAAACATTCAGTACTTC	CASRRAGGKNIQYF
TRBD1	TRBV7-6	.	TRBJ2-7	TGTGCCAGCAGCTCGCGACAGGGACGGAGCGAGCAGTACTTC	CASSSRQGRSEQYF
TRBD1	TRBV5-1	few	TRBJ1-1	TGCGCCAGCAGCCCGCGACAGGGCGAAGCTTTCTTT	CASSPRQGEAFF
.	TRBV27	.	TRBJ1-2	TGTGCCAGCAGTACTCAAGGGGGAACTAACTATGGCTACACCTTC	CASSTQGGTNYGYTF
.	TRBV2	once	TRBJ1-3	TGTGCCAGCAGTGGGGCCACGTCGGGAAACGCCATATATTTT	CASSGATSGNAIYF
TRBD2	TRBV7-6	.	TRBJ2-1	TGTGCCAGCAGCTCCTTGGGACTAGCGGGATATGAGCAGTTCTTC	CASSSLGLAGYEQFF
.	TRBV6-5	.	TRBJ2-3	TGTGCCAGCAGTCCCAGAGCGGACCCCACAGATACGCAGTATTTT	CASSPRADPTDTQYF
.	TRBV6-5	.	TRBJ1-1	TGTGCCAGCACCTTAGACAGGCGGAACACTGAAGCTTTCTTT	CASTLDRRNTEAFF
.	TRBV27	.	TRBJ2-1	TGTGCCAGCAGTTTGGTGCGAGACAATGAGCAGTTCTTC	CASSLVRDNEQFF
TRBD1	TRBV14	.	TRBJ2-5	TGTGCCAGCAGCTCGACAGGGGGTCCTCAAGAGACCCAGTACTTC	CASSSTGGPQETQYF
TRBD1	TRBV9	few	TRBJ2-5	TGTGCCAGCAGCCGGGACAGGGCCCAAGAGACCCAGTACTTC	CASSRDRAQETQYF
.	TRBV12-5	.	TRBJ1-2	TGTGCTAGTGGAACGAGGAACTATGGCTACACCTTC	CASGTRNYGYTF
TRBD2	TRBV27	.	TRBJ2-2	TGTGCCACCACAAGGCTAGCGGGAGGGAAAGCCACCGGGGAGCTGTTTTTT	CATTRLAGGKATGELFF
.	TRBV27	.	TRBJ2-5	TGTGCCAGCAGTTTAGTAGCGGAAGAGACCCAGTACTTC	CASSLVAEETQYF
TRBD2	TRBV5-1	once	TRBJ2-1	TGCGCCAGCAGCTCCGGGACTAGCGGGGGGGCCGCCTACAATGAGCAGTTCTTC	CASSSGTSGGAAYNEQFF
.	TRBV25-1	.	TRBJ2-7	TGTGCCAGCAGTGAATTTGAGACAGCCCGCTACGAGCAGTACTTC	CASSEFETARYEQYF
.	TRBV4-1	.	TRBJ2-7	TGCGCCAGCAGCCAAGTTTCCAACTCCTACGAGCAGTACTTC	CASSQVSNSYEQYF
TRBD1	TRBV5-8	.	TRBJ2-1	TGTGCCAGCAGACCGGACAGGGGGGCGGGGAATGAGCAGTTCTTC	CASRPDRGAGNEQFF
TRBD2	TRBV19	.	TRBJ2-5	TGTGCCAGTAGTATAGATCTCCTAGCGGGAGGCCAAGAGACCCAGTACTTC	CASSIDLLAGGQETQYF
.	TRBV19	.	TRBJ2-7	TGTGCCAGTAAAAACACAGGGTTTTTGCACTACGAGCAGTACTTC	CASKNTGFLHYEQYF
TRBD2	TRBV5-1	once	TRBJ2-1	TGCGCCAGCAGCTTGGGGGGACTAGCGGGGGGATACAATGAGCAGTTCTTC	CASSLGGLAGGYNEQFF
.	TRBV5-1	.	TRBJ2-1	TGCGCCAGCAGCTTGGAGATTCCCAGGGCAGACAATGAGCAGTTCTTC	CASSLEIPRADNEQFF
TRBD1	TRBV5-6	.	TRBJ1-1	TGTGCCAGCAGCTTAGGGACAGGCTCTTCCGGAGCTTTCTTT	CASSLGTGSSGAFF
TRBD1	TRBV12-5	.	TRBJ2-2	TGTGCTAGTGGTTTGTTCACCGGGACAGGGGGAGGCGGGGAGCTGTTTTTT	CASGLFTGTGGGGELFF
.	TRBV6-5	.	TRBJ1-5	TGTGCCAGCAGTTACCTCGCGGGGAGCAATCAGCCCCAGCATTTT	CASSYLAGSNQPQHF
TRBD1	TRBV5-1	.	TRBJ2-5	TGCGCCAGCAGCTTGGAGGCAGGGGGACCGGACCGGACCCAGTACTTC	CASSLEAGGPDRTQYF
.	TRBV6-1	.	TRBJ1-5	TGTGCCAGCAGCGAAATGCGGGCAACTAGCAATCAGCCCCAGCATTTT	CASSEMRATSNQPQHF
TRBD1	TRBV10-3	once	TRBJ1-5	TGTGCCATCAGTGAGACCCAAGTCCCGGGACAGGGTGGATTTCAGCCCCAGCATTTT	CAISETQVPGQGGFQPQHF
.	TRBV7-8	.	TRBJ2-3	TGTGCCAGCAGCTTAGGCGGACTTGTTGGCACAGATACGCAGTATTTT	CASSLGGLVGTDTQYF
.	TRBV2	.	TRBJ1-2	TGTGCCAGCAGTAATACTCCAATGAGGGGCTACACCTTC	CASSNTPMRGYTF